This T cell receptor beta chain was profiled in a study of CD8 T cells in Susac syndrome. CDR1 is SGDLS, CDR2 YYNGEE, per germline. The V end lost 7 bases, the J end lost 1 base, and 11 bases lay between the germline ends. CDR3 length: 13 residues. Reverse transcription of 0.5 to 1 ug RNA was performed with random hexamers. The method of amplification for TCR beta CDR3 was immunoSEQ multiplex PCR, covering 54 Vbeta and 13 Jbeta. In TCRdb, the immunoSEQ multiplex PCR reads were re-called with MiXCR into one record per CDR3 protein. Of roughly 170,000 distinct CDR3 sequences in the sample, 93% were seen once. Sequencing targeted TCR beta in blood CD8+ and CD4+ T cells. Bulk CD8+ and CD4+ cells came from magnetic negative isolation; CD8+ TEMRA by FACS.

The chain couples TRBV9 to TRBJ1-1, with D hard to call. This receptor was obtained from a human donor with multiple sclerosis. Sequencing was carried out using CD4+ T cells from PBMCs. The chain's CDR3 is CASGLGPNTEAFF. The CDR3 DNA is TGTGCCAGCGGGTTAGGGCCGAACACTGAAGCTTTCTTT.